Listed below are T cell receptor beta chains from one sample, sequenced in a study of blood T cell repertoires in COVID-19. Here immunoSEQ multiplex PCR was the method, and the copy in TCRdb shows in-frame clones only, minus some. Of 50,000 to 65,000 clones listed, around 81% are singletons. Specimen: peripheral blood. Receptors originate from a woman aged 60-75 years with acute or convalescent COVID-19. The CDR3 runs from the conserved cysteine through the conserved F or W. Each record gives: V gene, J gene, D gene, clone size, CDR3 protein, CDR3 DNA. The D gene is left open where the match is weak. A clone size is listed for some rows: how often the clone was seen (once, few, many), or a class if it is expanded.

>TRBV19|TRBJ1-1|-|few
CASSRRDTANTEAFF
TGTGCCAGTAGTCGCAGGGACACTGCGAACACTGAAGCTTTCTTT
>TRBV12-3/TRBV12-4|TRBJ2-5|-|-
CASSPGVQETQYF
TGTGCCAGCAGCCCCGGGGTCCAAGAGACCCAGTACTTC
>TRBV6-2/TRBV6-3|TRBJ2-3|-|-
CASSYVRRSTDTQYF
TGTGCCAGCAGTTACGTCCGCAGGAGCACAGATACGCAGTATTTT
>TRBV4-1|TRBJ1-4|TRBD1|-
CASSQDLTGATNEKLFF
TGCGCCAGCAGCCAAGATTTGACAGGGGCAACTAATGAAAAACTGTTTTTT
>TRBV10-3|TRBJ1-5|TRBD1|-
CAISEWTGVNQPQHF
TGTGCCATCAGTGAGTGGACAGGGGTCAATCAGCCCCAGCATTTT
>TRBV19|TRBJ2-2|TRBD1|-
CASSPGTGNTGELFF
TGTGCCAGTAGTCCAGGGACAGGGAACACCGGGGAGCTGTTTTTT
>TRBV7-2|TRBJ2-1|-|few
CASSLARTYNEQFF
TGTGCCAGCAGCTTAGCCCGCACATACAATGAGCAGTTCTTC
>TRBV7-9|TRBJ1-5|-|-
CASNGGVHQPQHF
TGTGCCAGCAACGGAGGAGTGCATCAGCCCCAGCATTTT
>TRBV5-6|TRBJ1-3|-|-
CASSLQGIGNTIYF
TGTGCCAGCAGCCTTCAGGGAATTGGAAACACCATATATTTT
>TRBV2|TRBJ2-7|TRBD1|-
CASRLGQSAYEQYF
TGTGCCAGCAGGTTGGGACAGTCCGCCTACGAGCAGTACTTC
>TRBV27|TRBJ1-1|-|-
CASSLQGQSEAFF
TGTGCCAGCAGTTTACAGGGGCAGAGTGAAGCTTTCTTT
>TRBV6-6|TRBJ2-7|TRBD2|-
CASSYGGVSYEQYF
TGTGCCAGCAGTTACGGGGGGGTCTCATACGAGCAGTACTTC
>TRBV2|TRBJ1-2|-|-
CASSEAPRYGYTF
TGTGCCAGCAGTGAAGCCCCCAGGTATGGCTACACCTTC
>TRBV21-1|TRBJ1-2|-|once
CASSPREETF
TGTGCCAGCAGCCCCCGGGAAGAAACCTTC
>TRBV6-5|TRBJ2-7|TRBD2|-
CASRTGLVGEQYF
TGTGCCAGCAGGACCGGACTAGTGGGCGAGCAGTACTTC
>TRBV27|TRBJ1-5|TRBD1|-
CASRETGVIGINQPQHF
TGTGCCAGCAGAGAGACAGGGGTGATAGGGATTAATCAGCCCCAGCATTTT
>TRBV18|TRBJ1-2|-|-
CASSPPEPRGYTF
TGTGCCAGCTCACCCCCCGAGCCGCGGGGCTACACCTTC
>TRBV11-2|TRBJ2-2|TRBD1|-
CASSEGQGLGGTGELFF
TGTGCCAGCAGCGAGGGACAGGGGTTGGGAGGCACCGGGGAGCTGTTTTTT
>TRBV7-2|TRBJ2-7|TRBD2|-
CASSFRQPGLGYEQYF
TGTGCCAGCAGTTTTCGACAGCCGGGACTAGGCTACGAGCAGTACTTC
>TRBV30|TRBJ1-5|-|-
CAWNRGNQPQHF
TGTGCCTGGAACAGGGGCAATCAGCCCCAGCATTTT
>TRBV9|TRBJ2-2|-|-
CASTRDSLTGELFF
TGTGCCAGCACCAGGGACTCACTCACCGGGGAGCTGTTTTTT
>TRBV19|TRBJ1-5|TRBD1|-
CASSIVTGGLNNQPQHF
TGTGCCAGTAGTATAGTGACAGGGGGGCTCAACAATCAGCCCCAGCATTTT
>TRBV5-6|TRBJ1-1|-|few
CASSLTQMNTEAFF
TGTGCCAGCAGCTTGACACAAATGAACACTGAAGCTTTCTTT
>TRBV7-6|TRBJ2-3|TRBD2|-
CASSLERGSRTDTQYF
TGTGCCAGCAGCTTAGAGCGGGGGTCCCGCACAGATACGCAGTATTTT
>TRBV27|TRBJ1-2|TRBD1|-
CASSLTGQGTYGYTF
TGTGCCAGCAGTTTAACGGGACAGGGAACCTATGGCTACACCTTC
>TRBV5-1|TRBJ1-1|TRBD1|-
CASSDRVNTEAFF
TGCGCCAGCAGCGACAGGGTGAACACTGAAGCTTTCTTT
>TRBV2|TRBJ2-3|-|-
CASSEAQGLAQYF
TGTGCCAGCAGTGAAGCCCAGGGGTTGGCGCAGTATTTT
>TRBV11-2|TRBJ2-7|TRBD2|-
CASSLVRRETKYF
TGTGCCAGCAGCTTAGTCAGGCGGGAGACCAAGTACTTC
>TRBV10-3|TRBJ1-2|-|few
CAIAAQGSIYGYTF
TGTGCCATCGCGGCCCAGGGTAGCATCTATGGCTACACCTTC
>TRBV28|TRBJ2-4|TRBD2|-
CASSLHSGGQNIQYF
TGTGCCAGCAGTCTTCACAGCGGGGGCCAAAACATTCAGTACTTC
>TRBV11-3|TRBJ2-1|TRBD2|few
CASSSGELAGGNYNEQFF
TGTGCCAGCAGCTCAGGTGAACTAGCGGGGGGGAACTACAATGAGCAGTTCTTC
>TRBV12-2|TRBJ2-5|-|-
CASRCTSEETQYF
TGTGCAAGTCGCTGCACTAGTGAAGAGACCCAGTACTTC
>TRBV2|TRBJ2-7|-|-
CASSELTYEQYF
TGTGCCAGCAGTGAATTAACCTACGAGCAGTACTTC
>TRBV27|TRBJ2-1|-|-
CASSTLHNEQFF
TGTGCCAGCAGTACTCTCCACAATGAGCAGTTCTTC
>TRBV2|TRBJ1-5|-|-
CASRAGGLSYEPQHF
TGTGCCAGCAGAGCGGGGGGACTGAGCTACGAGCCCCAGCATTTT
>TRBV5-4|TRBJ1-4|TRBD1|-
CASSPGTAQANEKLFF
TGTGCCAGCAGCCCTGGGACAGCCCAGGCTAATGAAAAACTGTTTTTT
>TRBV11-2|TRBJ2-7|-|-
CASSFGRGRDVEQYF
TGTGCCAGCAGCTTTGGGCGGGGAAGGGACGTCGAGCAGTACTTC
>TRBV4-2|TRBJ2-3|TRBD2|-
CASSQDPTSGAYSTDTQYF
TGTGCCAGCAGCCAAGATCCTACTAGCGGGGCCTATAGCACAGATACGCAGTATTTT
>TRBV5-1|TRBJ2-7|-|-
CASSSAGLLGRSGTYEQYF
TGCGCCAGCAGCTCCGCGGGCCTATTGGGTAGGTCGGGAACCTACGAGCAGTACTTC
>TRBV19|TRBJ1-5|-|-
CASSKEGGQPQHF
TGTGCCAGTAGTAAGGAGGGAGGGCAGCCCCAGCATTTT
>TRBV18|TRBJ1-1|TRBD1|-
CASATLGQGMNTEAFF
TGTGCCAGCGCAACGTTAGGACAGGGGATGAACACTGAAGCTTTCTTT
>TRBV5-1|TRBJ1-1|-|-
CASRLMPEGGAEAFF
TGCGCCAGCAGATTGATGCCAGAGGGCGGGGCTGAAGCTTTCTTT
>TRBV30|TRBJ2-1|TRBD2|-
CACLRLAASGEQFF
TGTGCCTGTTTGAGGCTAGCGGCCTCAGGGGAGCAGTTCTTC
>TRBV30|TRBJ2-1|-|-
CAGPRGGQNEQFF
TGTGCCGGGCCTAGGGGGGGCCAGAATGAGCAGTTCTTC
>TRBV6-5|TRBJ1-4|TRBD1|-
CASRMDRGEEKLFF
TGTGCCAGCAGGATGGACAGGGGAGAGGAAAAACTGTTTTTT
>TRBV29-1|TRBJ1-4|-|-
CSVSWGRNEKLFF
TGCAGCGTTAGCTGGGGGCGGAATGAAAAACTGTTTTTT
>TRBV9|TRBJ1-6|-|-
CASSGTRDFSSLHF
TGTGCCAGCAGCGGGACCCGGGACTTTTCTTCCCTCCACTTT
>TRBV3-1/TRBV3-2|TRBJ1-4|-|-
CASSQGAREKLFF
TGTGCCAGCAGCCAGGGGGCACGTGAAAAACTGTTTTTT
>TRBV7-7|TRBJ2-3|TRBD2|-
CASSPGLAGDTQYF
TGTGCCAGCAGCCCCGGACTAGCGGGAGATACGCAGTATTTT
>TRBV5-1|TRBJ2-7|TRBD1|once
CASSLAGQGEQYF
TGCGCCAGCAGCTTGGCGGGACAGGGCGAGCAGTACTTC
>TRBV3-1/TRBV3-2|TRBJ1-6|-|once
CASSTRDTYNSPLHF
TGTGCCAGCAGCACCCGGGACACTTATAATTCACCCCTCCACTTT